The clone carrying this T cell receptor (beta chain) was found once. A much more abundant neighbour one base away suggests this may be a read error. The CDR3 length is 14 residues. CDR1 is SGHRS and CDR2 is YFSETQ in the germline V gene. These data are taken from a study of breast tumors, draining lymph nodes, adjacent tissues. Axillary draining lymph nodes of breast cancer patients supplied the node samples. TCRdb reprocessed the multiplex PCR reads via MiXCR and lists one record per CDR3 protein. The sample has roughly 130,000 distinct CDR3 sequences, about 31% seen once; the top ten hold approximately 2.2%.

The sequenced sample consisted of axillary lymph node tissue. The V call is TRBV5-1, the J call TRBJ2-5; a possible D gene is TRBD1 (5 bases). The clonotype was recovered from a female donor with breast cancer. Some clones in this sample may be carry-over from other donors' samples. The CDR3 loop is CASGPVPGQDTQYF. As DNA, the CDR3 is TGCGCCAGCGGACCAGTACCAGGGCAAGACACCCAGTACTTC.